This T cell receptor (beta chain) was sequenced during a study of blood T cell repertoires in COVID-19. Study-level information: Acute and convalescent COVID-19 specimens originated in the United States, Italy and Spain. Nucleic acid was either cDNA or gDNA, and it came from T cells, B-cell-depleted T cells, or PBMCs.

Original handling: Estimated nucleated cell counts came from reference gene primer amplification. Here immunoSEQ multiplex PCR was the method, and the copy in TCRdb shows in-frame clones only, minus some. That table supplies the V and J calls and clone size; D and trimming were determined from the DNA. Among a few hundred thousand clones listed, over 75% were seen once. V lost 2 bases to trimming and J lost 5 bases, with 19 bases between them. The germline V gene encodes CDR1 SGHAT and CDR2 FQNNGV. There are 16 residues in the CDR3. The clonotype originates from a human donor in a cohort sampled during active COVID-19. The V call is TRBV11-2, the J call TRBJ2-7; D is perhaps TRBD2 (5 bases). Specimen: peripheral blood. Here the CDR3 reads CASSLLVGAGVDEQYF. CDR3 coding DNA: TGTGCCAGCAGCTTACTCGTTGGAGCCGGGGTCGACGAGCAGTACTTC.